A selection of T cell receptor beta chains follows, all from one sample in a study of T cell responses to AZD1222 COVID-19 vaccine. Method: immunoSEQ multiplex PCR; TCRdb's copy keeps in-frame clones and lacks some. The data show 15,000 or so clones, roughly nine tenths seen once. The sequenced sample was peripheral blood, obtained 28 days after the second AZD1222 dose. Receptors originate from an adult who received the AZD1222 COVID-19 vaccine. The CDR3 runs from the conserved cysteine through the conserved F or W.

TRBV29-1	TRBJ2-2	CSVAGYTGELFF
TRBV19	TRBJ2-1	CASSIREKNSYNEQFF
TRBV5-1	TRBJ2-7	CASRRDTGDEQYF
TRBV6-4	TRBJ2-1	CASSEEGENNEQFF
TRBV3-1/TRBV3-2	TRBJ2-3	CASSPLNRANTQYF
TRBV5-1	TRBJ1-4	CASSGGRRGNEKLFF
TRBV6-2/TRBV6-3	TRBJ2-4	CASSYSGLANLVQYF
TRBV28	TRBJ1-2	CASSSGLIYGYTF
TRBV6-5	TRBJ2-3	CASSYSGRTDTQYF
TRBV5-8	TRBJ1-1	CASSLDRATEAFF
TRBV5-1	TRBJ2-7	CASVGTGGSIGEQYF
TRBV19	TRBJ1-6	CASSILGQGSPLHF
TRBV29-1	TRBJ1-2	CSVGADYGYTF
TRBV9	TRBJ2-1	CASSVEVKGLNNEQFF
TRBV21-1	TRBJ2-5	CASRPSLPVETQYF
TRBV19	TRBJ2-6	CASSIPRAGANVLTF
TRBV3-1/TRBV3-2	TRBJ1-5	CASSPTRHFNQPQHF
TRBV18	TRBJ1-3	CASSPGQGSNTIYF
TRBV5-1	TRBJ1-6	CASSLGRTDSPLHF
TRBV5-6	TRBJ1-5	CASSLAGESNQPQHF
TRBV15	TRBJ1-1	CATSRKMNTEAFF
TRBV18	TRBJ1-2	CASSPGLLAERRDYGYTF
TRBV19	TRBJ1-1	CASNPSVGGAEAFF
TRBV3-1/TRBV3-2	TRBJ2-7	CASSVTDRGSYEQYF
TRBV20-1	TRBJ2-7	CSASLIEQYF
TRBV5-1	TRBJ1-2	CASSLGPQGGYTF
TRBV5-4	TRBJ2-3	CASSLGAPHTDTQYF
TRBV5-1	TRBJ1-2	CASEEGWGGYGYTF
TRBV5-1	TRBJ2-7	CASSLPAGGPPYEQYF
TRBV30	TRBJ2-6	CAWSTGQGAYSGANVLTF
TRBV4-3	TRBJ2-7	CASSQEIRGGSYEQYF
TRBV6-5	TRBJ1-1	CASSYSTMNTEAFF
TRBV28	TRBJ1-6	CASSARRGAGSPLHF
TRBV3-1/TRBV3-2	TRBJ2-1	CASSQVAGVGNEQFF
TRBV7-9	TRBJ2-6	CASSPSAGANVLTF
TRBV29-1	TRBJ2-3	CSVVPQSGGPTDTQYF
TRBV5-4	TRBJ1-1	CASSTGQGAFTEAFF
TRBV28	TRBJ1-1	CAIVGGLVRNTEAFF
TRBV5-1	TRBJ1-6	CASSFETANSPLHF
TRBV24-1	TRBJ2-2	CATSDTTQASGRYTGELFF
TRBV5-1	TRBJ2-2	CASSLWQGNTGELFF
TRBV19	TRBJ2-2	CASSIVSDSGELFF
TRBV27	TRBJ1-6	CASSPYNSPLHF
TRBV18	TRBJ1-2	CASSPGPHGYTF
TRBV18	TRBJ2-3	CASSPQVLAGADTQYF
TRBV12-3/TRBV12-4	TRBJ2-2	CASSLITPGELFF
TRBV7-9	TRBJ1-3	CASSPSDRGNTIYF